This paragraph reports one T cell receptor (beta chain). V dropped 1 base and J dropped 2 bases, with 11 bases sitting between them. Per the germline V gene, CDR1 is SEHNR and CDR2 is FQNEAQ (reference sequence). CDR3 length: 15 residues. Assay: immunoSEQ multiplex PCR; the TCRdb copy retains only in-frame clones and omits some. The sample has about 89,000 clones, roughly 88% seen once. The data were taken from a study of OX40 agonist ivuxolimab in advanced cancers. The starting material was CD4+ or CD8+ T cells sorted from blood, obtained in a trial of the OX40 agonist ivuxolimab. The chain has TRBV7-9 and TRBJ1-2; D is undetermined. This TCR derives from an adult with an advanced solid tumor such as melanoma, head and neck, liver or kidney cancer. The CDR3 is CASSLDLGQNYGYTF. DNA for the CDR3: TGTGCCAGCAGCTTAGACCTAGGGCAAAACTATGGCTACACCTTC.